Following are 20 T cell receptor beta chains from one sample sequenced in a study of identical twins. TCRdb re-called the 5' RACE reads with MiXCR, one entry per CDR3 protein. This table holds about 530,000 distinct CDR3 sequences, about 15% found once. This same sample was also part of a study on yellow fever vaccine responses in identical twins.

Specimen: CD4+ T cells sorted from blood. The origin of the receptors is a young woman in good health.

V is TRBV11-2 and J is TRBJ1-4; TRBD1 aligns across 9 bases. After removal of 3 bases from V and 7 bases from J, the junction contained 6 bases not matched to a gene. Germline CDR1 is SGHAT and CDR2 is FQNNGV. This CDR3 comprises 15 residues. The CDR3, as DNA: TGTGCCAGCAGCTTTAAGGGGACAGGGTTTGAAAAACTGTTTTTT. Residues: CASSFKGTGFEKLFF. The whole variable domain, filled in from reference TRBV11-2 and TRBJ1-4, reads EAGVAQSPRYKIIEKRQSVAFWCNPISGHATLYWYQQILGQGPKLLIQFQNNGVVDDSQLPKDRFSAERLKGVDSTLKIQPAKLEDSAVYLCASSFKGTGFEKLFFGSGTQLSVL.

The V gene is TRBV5-1, the J gene TRBJ2-7, with 9 bases that match TRBD1. This CDR3 has 15 amino acids. V lost 0 bases to trimming and J lost 5 bases; unmatched junction nucleotides: 6. Germline V gene data show CDR1 as SGHRS and CDR2 as YFSETQ. CDR3 DNA: TGCGCCAGCAGCTTGGCCGGGACAGGGCTACACGAGCAGTACTTC. It translates to CASSLAGTGLHEQYF.

The table lists this clonotype with a few counts. Given the absence of the conserved phenylalanine or tryptophan at the CDR3 end, a read error is likely. It is unclear where the CDR3 begins or ends on the DNA, so no DNA is shown, and the CDR3 is as TCRdb lists it. The chain recombines TRBV5-1 with TRBJ2-1; no check of the table's D call, TRBD2, against the DNA was made. The CDR3 spans 8 residues, counting both ends. In germline, CDR1 is SGHRS, CDR2 YFSETQ. CDR3 loop: CASSFPSN.

This chain joins TRBV7-9 and TRBJ1-3; tentative D call: TRBD1 (5 bases). Per germline, CDR1 SEHNR and CDR2 FQNEAQ (reference sequence). There are 13 residues in the CDR3. Trimming cost V 5 bases and J 4 bases, with 9 bases left between them. The DNA for the CDR3 is TGTGCCAGCAGCGCGACAGCAGGAAACACCATATATTTT. Protein product: CASSATAGNTIYF.

The V gene is TRBV7-2, the J gene TRBJ2-2, with a weak D call TRBD2 (6 bases). The CDR3 contains 14 residues. The germline V gene encodes CDR1 SGHTA and CDR2 FQGNSA. Trimming stripped 3 bases from V and 3 bases from J, with 8 bases between. The CDR3 DNA reads as TGTGCCAGCAGCTTTGGGGGGTACACCGGGGAGCTGTTTTTT. Amino acid sequence: CASSFGGYTGELFF.

The J gene is TRBJ2-7, the V gene TRBV20-1; TRBD1 might be the D (6 bases). Germline V gene sequence: CDR1 DFQATT, CDR2 SNEGSKA (reference sequence). The CDR3 spans 15 residues. V was pared by 5 bases and J by 0 bases, with 17 bases between. In DNA, the CDR3 is TGCAGTGCTTCGGACAGCCAGGGGTCCTCCTACGAGCAGTACTTC. Amino acid sequence: CSASDSQGSSYEQYF.

The chain has TRBV11-2 and TRBJ2-7; TRBD2 matches 12 bases. The CDR3 has 16 amino acids. Looked up from germline, CDR1 is SGHAT and CDR2 is FQNNGV. With V trimmed by 5 bases and J by 4 bases, 9 bases remained unmatched. In DNA form, the CDR3 reads TGTGCCAGCAGCCCCGGGACTAGCGGGTCCTCATACGAGCAGTACTTC. Residues: CASSPGTSGSSYEQYF.

This clonotype has just a few counts. This chain connects TRBV9 to TRBJ2-3, with 9 bases fitting TRBD1. V shed 3 bases and J 4 bases; nucleotides not matched to a gene: 6. In germline, CDR1 is SGDLS, CDR2 YYNGEE. This CDR3 is built from 15 residues. This CDR3 is CASSALQGAADTQYF. The CDR3 DNA reads as TGTGCCAGCAGCGCGCTACAGGGGGCGGCAGATACGCAGTATTTT.

This clonotype has just a few counts. The chain carries TRBV15 and TRBJ2-2; TRBD1 agrees at 7 bases. The CDR3 runs to 16 residues. From germline, CDR1 is LNHNV and CDR2 YYDKDF (reference sequence). V gave up 1 base and J gave up 5 bases; unmatched junction bases: 7. Here the CDR3 DNA reads TGTGCCACCAGCAGAGCCGGGACAGTAATAACCGGGGAGCTGTTTTTT. This sequence encodes CATSRAGTVITGELFF.

This clonotype has at least ten counts. The chain recombines TRBV27 with TRBJ1-4; tentative D call: TRBD1 (6 bases). Germline-derived CDR1 and CDR2 are MNHEY and SMNVEV (reference sequence). Trimming left V 4 bases short and J 2 bases short, with 11 bases between. The CDR3 covers 15 residues. CDR3 sequence: CASSYRGGTNEKLFF. The CDR3 bases are TGTGCCAGCAGTTACCGAGGGGGGACTAATGAAAAACTGTTTTTT. Together with reference TRBV27 and TRBJ1-4, the CDR3 gives the full variable domain: EAQVTQNPRYLITVTGKKLTVTCSQNMNHEYMSWYRQDPGLGLRQIYYSMNVEVTDKGDVPEGYKVSRKEKRNFPLILESPSPNQTSLYFCASSYRGGTNEKLFFGSGTQLSVL.

The chain combines TRBV2 with TRBJ2-7, with 8 bases identical to TRBD2. In germline, CDR1 is SNHLY, CDR2 FYNNEI. This CDR3 has 16 amino acids. V gave up 2 bases and J gave up 3 bases; unmatched junction bases: 9. The CDR3 DNA follows: TGTGCCAGCAGTGAAATGATTACGGGGGGGGGCTACGAGCAGTACGTC. Translation gives CASSEMITGGGYEQYV.

This clonotype was observed a handful of times. The chain uses TRBV19 and TRBJ2-1; 7 bases align to TRBD1. The CDR3 has 15 residues. In germline, CDR1 is LNHDA, CDR2 SQIVND (reference sequence). With V trimmed by 7 bases and J by 7 bases, 13 bases remained unmatched. The CDR3 DNA is TGTGCCAGTACCCTGACAGGGTTGAATCGGAATGAGCAGTTCTTC. This translates into CASTLTGLNRNEQFF.

The chain carries TRBV14 and TRBJ2-3; D remains ambiguous. The V gene lost 2 bases and the J gene lost 2 bases, with 11 bases spanning the gap. The V gene's germline CDR1 is SGHDN and CDR2 FVKESK. The length of the CDR3 is 15 residues. In DNA, the CDR3 is TGTGCCAGCAGCCAATGGGGTGGTTACACAGATACGCAGTATTTT. As protein: CASSQWGGYTDTQYF.

This sequence joins TRBV20-1 and TRBJ2-7; the D gene is possibly TRBD1 (6 bases). Germline V lookup: CDR1 DFQATT, CDR2 SNEGSKA (reference sequence). V was pared by 2 bases and J by 2 bases, with 16 bases between. The CDR3 totals 15 residues. In nucleotides, the CDR3 is TGCAGTGCTAGAAACCAGGGGAATTGGCCCTACGAGCAGTACGTC. This sequence encodes CSARNQGNWPYEQYV.

This chain joins TRBV7-9 and TRBJ2-5; tentatively, D is TRBD2 (5 bases). With 5 bases removed from V and 3 bases from J, the gap between germline ends came to 16 bases. CDR1 SEHNR and CDR2 FQNEAQ come from the germline V gene (reference sequence). The CDR3 has 15 residues. CDR3 nucleotides: TGTGCCAGCAGCCCGGCCGGGGTGGGTAAAGAGACCCAGTACTTC. It translates to CASSPAGVGKETQYF.

The chain joins TRBV18 to TRBJ2-3; no clear D gene. Germline-derived CDR1 and CDR2 are KGHSH and LQKENI. Deletions cut 3 bases from V and 0 bases from J, with 13 bases between. The CDR3 is 16 amino acids. The CDR3 reads CASSPPHQASTDTQYF. CDR3 sequence (DNA): TGTGCCAGCTCACCCCCTCACCAGGCTAGCACAGATACGCAGTATTTT.

The chain combines TRBV10-3 with TRBJ1-5, with a weak D call TRBD1 (6 bases). The CDR3 has 13 residues. Trimming removed 2 bases from V and 12 bases from J, with 14 bases in between. Germline loops: CDR1 ENHRY, CDR2 SYGVKD. The CDR3, as DNA: TGTGCCATCAGTGAGGACAGGACGCTGCTCCAGCATTTT. As protein: CAISEDRTLLQHF.

The CDR3 DNA sequence: TGTGCCAGCAGCTTAAGCTCCCTCTACAATGAGCAGTTCTTC. Encoded protein: CASSLSSLYNEQFF. The rearrangement uses TRBV7-9 and TRBJ2-1; D uncertain. V was shortened by 2 bases and J by 3 bases, with 8 bases between the two germline ends. This CDR3 has 14 amino acids. CDR1 SEHNR and CDR2 FQNEAQ come from the germline V gene (reference sequence).

This clonotype was seen a few times. The V and J genes are TRBV14 and TRBJ2-3; D not resolved. Trimming took off 0 bases at V and 2 bases at J, with 12 bases between the two ends. From germline, CDR1 is SGHDN and CDR2 FVKESK. The CDR3 sequence is 16 residues long. This CDR3 is CASSQEGPTVTDTQYF. The CDR3, as DNA: TGTGCCAGCAGCCAAGAAGGTCCCACAGTCACAGATACGCAGTATTTT. Together with reference TRBV14 and TRBJ2-3, the CDR3 gives the full variable domain: EAGVTQFPSHSVIEKGQTVTLRCDPISGHDNLYWYRRVMGKEIKFLLHFVKESKQDESGMPNNRFLAERTGGTYSTLKVQPAELEDSGVYFCASSQEGPTVTDTQYFGPGTRLTVL.

The rearrangement links TRBV7-2 to TRBJ2-1, with 9 bases matching TRBD2. Germline-derived CDR1 and CDR2 are SGHTA and FQGNSA. The trim removed 2 bases at V and 0 bases at J, leaving 5 bases unmatched. The CDR3 is made up of 17 amino acids. CDR3 sequence reads: CASSLRAGGGSYNEQFF. DNA of the CDR3: TGTGCCAGCAGCTTACGGGCGGGAGGGGGCTCCTACAATGAGCAGTTCTTC.